Below, one T cell receptor (beta chain) is given with its context. This clone was recorded once. It has no known antigen specificity. Base qualities are not provided; no much larger clone lies one nucleotide away. Using the deep immunoSEQ assay, TCR CDR3 regions were amplified from genomic DNA by multiplex PCR. Extracted genomic DNA from each cell subset was spread evenly across all wells of several immunoSEQ 96-well plates, with each plate serving as a replicate. For sorted subsets, around 0.2 ug of genomic DNA, equivalent to around 29,000 T cell genomes, went into each replicate PCR. The purified libraries were quantified using a Qubit 3.0 fluorometer, sized with a Bioanalyzer 2100, and then quantified again using the KAPA Library Quantification kit. Every immunoSEQ 96-well plate was sequenced on a dedicated single-read 150-cycle Illumina NextSeq 550 flow cell. In the paper's pipeline: Because the immunoSEQ output held only junctional sequences and lacked quality scores, the filtering could not match the filtering applied to full-length reads. Sequences were annotated with PyIR, a Python wrapper for IgBLAST v1.9, and V/J genes and CDR3 were assigned using IMGT germline references. Reads were removed for weak V/J assignments (E-value above 1e-6), missing CDR3, stop codons, out-of-frame junctions, or ambiguous translated residues. V3J clonotypes were defined as sequences sharing the same inferred V gene, J gene, and CDR3 amino acid sequence. Percentage overlap between repertoires was calculated by dividing the number of shared unique clonotypes by the size of the smaller repertoire. Three approaches were used to assess repertoire richness: RTK rarefaction, the Chao1 estimator, and Recon v2.1 estimates of unobserved clonotypes. For all TCRbeta clonotypes obtained by the gDNA method from a handful of donors, generation probabilities were computed with OLGA. What TCRdb holds here is the immuneACCESS table cut down to in-frame rearrangements. Part of the clones is not present; checked against another copy, under half of the missing clones reflect an unresolved V gene, and the others are unexplained. V and J calls and clone size follow that table, whereas D and trimming were derived from the DNA. The sample yields roughly 2.1 million clones; about 92% were counted once. Together, the top ten hold around 1.7% of the sample.

The CDR3 has 10 amino acids, counting the end cysteine and phenylalanine. Solely the CDR3 DNA is kept, with 30 bases framed from the first base. V is reduced by 11 bases and J by 4 bases, leaving a spacing of 8 bases between them. CDR1 and CDR2 were assigned from the germline V gene (reference sequence) as MNHNY and SVGAGI. CD8 naive samples were CD45RO-negative cells positively selected for CCR7, giving a CD45RA+CCR7+ population that excluded TemRA cells. The donors were healthy, HIV-negative adults with no recently reported acute infections or vaccinations. Every donor was a Caucasian adult living in Nashville, Tennessee, USA. Blood was obtained by leukapheresis, after which PBMCs were separated by Ficoll-Histopaque density gradient centrifugation and cryopreserved in liquid nitrogen vapor phase. Analytical flow cytometry was used to check the purity and quantity of every magnetically sorted T cell population. Genomic DNA was isolated from every sorted fraction and measured by UV absorbance on a Nanodrop 2000c.

This sample stems from a study of shared clonotypes between healthy human individuals (dated by TCRdb to 2019 to 2021). Describing the broader study: The cohort comprised a couple of women and a few men aged 18 to 49 years. For each donor, CD4 naive and CD4 memory were each run on three plates, CD8 naive on two plates, and CD8 memory on one plate. Blood TCR repertoires of about 5 healthy adults were deeply sequenced to estimate repertoire size and the extent of clonotype sharing between individuals. Different laboratories and diverse techniques were used to prepare libraries and sequence TCR repertoires, to increase sequencing depth and limit assay-specific biases. Between about 0.85 and 9.5 billion PBMCs per donor were obtained by leukapheresis.

General study outcomes and caveats: Larger estimated clonotype richness was generally found for naive subsets than for memory subsets. Rarefaction of sorted-subset datasets indicated incomplete sequencing despite the large sequencing depth. Pairwise subsampling indicated that sequencing depth was expected to affect the degree of clonotype sharing among donors. The genetic and exposure-history diversity represented was limited by the small number of donors. Compared with non-shared clonotypes, the clonotypes found in all four sorted-subset donors had higher generation probabilities. Roughly 5% of naive CD4, roughly 3.5% of naive CD8, approximately 2.2% of memory CD4, and 0.35% to 0.5% of memory CD8 clonotypes were shared across several donors. Only blood was sampled, and tissue TCR repertoires likely differ from those in blood.

The V gene is TRBV6-6 and the J gene is TRBJ1-2; confidence is insufficient to name the D gene. This clonotype originated in a man younger than 35 in good health. Some clones in this sample may be carry-over from other donors' samples. Sequenced: naive CD8+ T cells from PBMCs. Interpreted using the paper, the cell subset or site label stands for: CD45RA+CCR7+. The DNA sequence follows: TGTGCCTGTGGGGTCTATGGCTACACCTTC. The translation is CACGVYGYTF.